This section outlines one T cell receptor (beta chain) sequence together with its context. The antigen is undetermined. The data stem from a study of cytomegalovirus exposure and HLA in healthy donors. The PCR made use of 60 Vbeta and 13 Jbeta primers. Measured with immunoSEQ multiplex PCR; TCRdb has only the in-frame clones, and not every one. The data show approximately 110,000 clones, and the top ten clones hold 2.2%. Germline V gives CDR1 SGDLS, CDR2 YYNGEE. This CDR3 has 15 residues. Trimming shortened V by 5 bases and J by 0 bases, and 11 bases separated the two germline ends. General study findings and limits: The classifier reportedly diagnosed cytomegalovirus status with high sensitivity and specificity.

The receptor comes from a man in his forties or fifties in good health and CMV-seronegative. This sequence joins TRBV9 and TRBJ2-2; tentatively, D is TRBD1 (5 bases). Sequencing was performed on PBMCs. DNA for the CDR3: TGTGCCAGCAGTCGTACAGGAACGAACACCGGGGAGCTGTTTTTT. This sequence encodes CASSRTGTNTGELFF.